The 9 T cell receptor beta chains below all came from one sample that was sequenced in a study of cytomegalovirus exposure and HLA in healthy donors. Primers: 60 Vbeta forward and 13 Jbeta reverse. Using immunoSEQ multiplex PCR, the repertoire was profiled, and TCRdb retains in-frame clones only, with some absent. The top ten clones hold 1.7% of a sample with some 200,000 clones, roughly 80% of them seen once. Sequenced: PBMCs. These TCRs come from a woman aged 18-29 years in good health and CMV-seronegative.

The chain carries TRBV15 and TRBJ2-7; maybe TRBD1 (5 bases). The CDR3 has 16 amino acids. Germline V gene data show CDR1 as LNHNV and CDR2 as YYDKDF (reference sequence). V lost 1 base and J lost 2, with 15 bases in between. CDR3 coding DNA: TGTGCCACCAGCAGAGGAGATACGCACAGGCCCTACGAGCAGTACTTC. Amino acid sequence: CATSRGDTHRPYEQYF.

V is TRBV28 and J is TRBJ1-6; D is perhaps TRBD1 (5 bases). V lost 2 bases and J 7 bases, leaving 12 bases between the germline ends. The CDR3 loop spans 15 amino acids. Germline V lookup: CDR1 MDHEN, CDR2 SYDVKM. The DNA for the CDR3 is TGTGCCAGCAGTTTACCGGACAATGGCAATTCACCCCTCCACTTT. Translation: CASSLPDNGNSPLHF.

V gene TRBV29-1 combines with J gene TRBJ2-7; D unclear. The CDR3 sequence is 13 residues long. Germline values: CDR1 SQVTM, CDR2 ANQGSEA. The V end lost 3 bases, the J end lost 1 base, and 10 bases lay between the germline ends. The CDR3 region has the DNA TGCAGCGTTGAGGGTTCGAGGTCCTACGAGCAGTACTTC. Translating it yields CSVEGSRSYEQYF.

V usage is TRBV10-3 and J usage is TRBJ2-5, with D possibly matching TRBD2 (7 bases). Germline V gene sequence: CDR1 ENHRY, CDR2 SYGVKD. This CDR3 spans 13 amino acids. Trimming removed 0 bases at V and 9 bases at J, with 11 bases between. This CDR3 is CAISESEGGAQYF. The CDR3 DNA is TGTGCCATCAGTGAGTCGGAGGGGGGGGCCCAGTACTTC.

The chain carries TRBV6-6 and TRBJ2-5, with 8 bases matching TRBD1. The germline V gene encodes CDR1 MNHNY and CDR2 SVGAGI (reference sequence). CDR3 length: 15 residues. Losses at the gene ends were 0 bases for V and 5 bases for J; bases not matched to a gene: 5. The CDR3: CASSYSQGAGETQYF. The DNA for the CDR3 is TGTGCCAGCAGTTACTCTCAGGGGGCGGGGGAGACCCAGTACTTC.

The rearrangement links TRBV4-3 to TRBJ2-4; perhaps TRBD1 as D (5 bases). The germline gives CDR1 LGHNA, CDR2 YSLEER. The CDR3 is 20 residues long. V was trimmed by 3 bases and J by 0 bases, leaving 24 bases between them. Written as DNA, the CDR3 is TGCGCCAGCAGCCAGGAGTTGGGGCTGGCAACCTCCCTAGCCAAAAACATTCAGTACTTC. Translating it yields CASSQELGLATSLAKNIQYF.

The chain combines TRBV28 with TRBJ2-3, with 13 bases aligning to TRBD2. Germline V CDR1 and CDR2: MDHEN, SYDVKM. V was pared by 2 bases and J by 0 bases, with 2 bases of the junction left unmatched. The CDR3 is made up of 17 amino acids. The CDR3 spells CASSLTSGRGSTDTQYF. CDR3 DNA: TGTGCCAGCAGTTTAACTAGCGGGAGGGGTAGCACAGATACGCAGTATTTT.

The V and J genes are TRBV12-2 and TRBJ1-2; TRBD1 is the table's D call and was not checked against the DNA. TRBV12-2 is a recognized pseudogene. The CDR3 spans 18 residues. In DNA, the CDR3 is TGTGCAAGTCGCGATCCAGACAGGGTGGGGATCTCTAACTATGGCTACACCTTC. Translated, it gives CASRDPDRVGISNYGYTF.

This chain connects TRBV5-8 to TRBJ2-1, with D perhaps TRBD2 (6 bases). Germline CDR1 is SGHTS and CDR2 is YDEGEE. The CDR3 runs to 15 residues. Trimming shortened V by 0 bases and J by 2 bases, and 9 bases separated the two germline ends. The CDR3 spells CASSLGGGTYNEQFF. For the CDR3, the DNA is TGTGCCAGCAGCTTGGGAGGCGGGACCTACAATGAGCAGTTCTTC.